One sample yielded the 14 T cell receptor beta chains listed below, sequenced in a study of cytomegalovirus exposure and HLA in healthy donors. The table came from immunoSEQ multiplex PCR; TCRdb's copy has only in-frame clones and leaves some out. Of tens of thousands of clones in the sample, over 90% were seen once. The source material was PBMCs. The receptors were sampled from a woman between 18 and 30 years old in good health and CMV-seropositive.

This clone appeared a few times. Sequence at one end of the junction differs from germline and may be a read error. This chain joins TRBV4-1 and TRBJ1-6; TRBD1 matches at 8 bases. CDR1 is MGHRA, CDR2 YSYEKL, per germline. This CDR3 spans 14 amino acids. CDR3 sequence: CASSQDTTGGRKNF. For the CDR3, the DNA is TGCGCCAGCAGCCAAGATACCACAGGGGGAAGGAAAAACTTT.

The sample holds one count of this clone. V usage is TRBV7-3 and J usage is TRBJ2-5, with 8 bases aligning to TRBD2. The CDR3 is made up of 13 amino acids. Losses at the gene ends were 4 bases for V and 4 bases for J; bases not matched to a gene: 2. The germline V gene has CDR1 SGHTA and CDR2 FQGTGA. Written as DNA, the CDR3 is TGTGCCAGCAGCTCAAGCGGGGGAGAGACCCAGTACTTC. It codes for CASSSSGGETQYF.

The CDR3 bases are TGCGCCAGCAGCCAAGAGTACCGGGACAGCTACAATGAGCAGTTCTTC. It translates to CASSQEYRDSYNEQFF. This rearrangement joins TRBV4-3 to TRBJ2-1; TRBD1 matches at 7 bases. Germline loops: CDR1 LGHNA, CDR2 YSLEER. J lost 3 bases, V lost 0 bases, and 5 bases had no gene match. The CDR3 runs 16 residues.

The V and J genes are TRBV27 and TRBJ2-7, with D possibly being TRBD2 (6 bases). This CDR3 comprises 14 residues. Deletions cut 6 bases from V and 2 bases from J, with 14 bases between. From germline, CDR1 is MNHEY and CDR2 SMNVEV (reference sequence). The CDR3 reads CASSLRDGPYEQYF. The CDR3 region has the DNA TGTGCCAGCAGCCTGCGGGATGGTCCCTACGAGCAGTACTTC.

V and J are TRBV6-1 and TRBJ2-1; a weak D match, TRBD1 (5 bases). The germline V gene encodes CDR1 MNHNS and CDR2 SASEGT. The V end lost 0 bases, the J end lost 7 bases, and 10 bases lay between the germline ends. The CDR3 consists of 14 residues. Here the CDR3 DNA reads TGTGCCAGCAGTGAAGCTCAGGGCCCAAATGAGCAGTTCTTC. Protein product: CASSEAQGPNEQFF.

This chain joins TRBV25-1 and TRBJ2-3; no reliable D call. This CDR3 region has 14 residues. V shed 5 bases and J shed 2 bases, with 11 bases lying between them. Looked up from germline, CDR1 is MGHDK and CDR2 is SYGVNS. This CDR3 is CASSRSTYTDTQYF. The DNA for the CDR3 is TGTGCCAGCAGTCGGTCTACTTACACAGATACGCAGTATTTT.

This sequence joins TRBV10-3 and TRBJ1-1; D might be TRBD1 (5 bases). CDR1 is ENHRY and CDR2 is SYGVKD in the germline V gene. This CDR3 has 14 amino acids. The germline V and J ends were trimmed by 9 bases and 0 bases, with 14 bases remaining between them. The DNA for the CDR3 is TGTGCCATTTCGGGGGAAGGAATGAACACTGAAGCTTTCTTT. Its translation: CAISGEGMNTEAFF.

The V and J genes are TRBV28 and TRBJ2-2, with 7 bases that match TRBD2. CDR1 is MDHEN, CDR2 SYDVKM, per germline. CDR3 length: 16 amino acids. V lost 4 bases and J lost 4; bases outside the gene matches: 9. This CDR3 reads CASSWKGGRTTGELFF. The CDR3 nucleotides are TGTGCCAGCAGTTGGAAGGGCGGGAGAACCACCGGGGAGCTGTTTTTT. The full variable domain, in which reference TRBV28 and TRBJ2-2 provide the parts outside the CDR3, is DVKVTQSSRYLVKRTGEKVFLECVQDMDHENMFWYRQDPGLGLRLIYFSYDVKMKEKGDIPEGYSVSREKKERFSLILESASTNQTSMYLCASSWKGGRTTGELFFGEGSRLTVL.

J is TRBJ2-7 and V is TRBV7-6; TRBD2 is a possible D gene (5 bases). Germline assignment: CDR1 SGHVS and CDR2 FNYEAQ. The CDR3 has 16 residues. V lost 2 bases and J 0 bases, leaving 14 bases between the germline ends. Here the CDR3 reads CASSLLPGLSSYEQYF. The CDR3 DNA follows: TGTGCCAGCAGCTTACTGCCGGGGTTAAGCTCCTACGAGCAGTACTTC. Looking up the rest from reference TRBV7-6 and TRBJ2-7 gives the full variable domain: GAGVSQSPRYKVTKRGQDVALRCDPISGHVSLYWYRQALGQGPEFLTYFNYEAQQDKSGLPNDRFSAERPEGSISTLTIQRTEQRDSAMYRCASSLLPGLSSYEQYFGPGTRLTVT.

The rearrangement links TRBV2 to TRBJ2-5; 8 bases fit TRBD2. The ends lost 6 bases at V and 5 bases at J; junction bases unmatched: 23. CDR1 SNHLY and CDR2 FYNNEI come from the germline V gene. The CDR3 covers 19 residues. This chain's CDR3 is CASRALGSGSYLRSETQYF. CDR3 DNA sequence: TGTGCCAGCAGGGCCCTGGGGAGCGGGAGCTATCTGAGATCGGAGACCCAGTACTTC.

This chain connects TRBV11-1 to TRBJ2-2, with D perhaps matching TRBD1 (5 bases). The CDR3 sequence is 13 residues long. CDR1 and CDR2 from the germline V gene are SGHAT and FQDESV (reference sequence). V lost 3 bases to trimming and J lost 6 bases, with 8 bases between them. The DNA for the CDR3 is TGTGCCAGCAGCTTCAGGGTCGCCGGGGAGCTGTTTTTT. The encoded protein is CASSFRVAGELFF.

The V call is TRBV6-5, the J call TRBJ1-1, with D maybe TRBD1 (6 bases). CDR3 length: 12 amino acids. V was shortened by 5 bases and J by 11 bases, with 15 bases between the two germline ends. Germline CDR1 MNHEY, CDR2 SVGAGI. CDR3: CASSATGSYAFF. The DNA of the CDR3 is TGTGCCAGCAGTGCAACAGGGAGCTATGCTTTCTTT.

The chain employs TRBV30 and TRBJ1-1; 8 nucleotides line up with TRBD1. This CDR3 has 11 residues. V was clipped by 2 bases and J by 8 bases; unmatched bases: 1. From germline, CDR1 is GTSNPN and CDR2 SVGIG (reference sequence). The CDR3 loop reads CAWSPGGEAFF. The CDR3 bases are TGTGCCTGGAGTCCAGGGGGCGAAGCTTTCTTT. The variable domain in full, completed from reference TRBV30 and TRBJ1-1, reads SQTIHQWPATLVQPVGSPLSLECTVEGTSNPNLYWYRQAAGRGLQLLFYSVGIGQISSEVPQNLSASRPQDRQFILSSKKLLLSDSGFYLCAWSPGGEAFFGQGTRLTVV.

The rearrangement uses TRBV2 and TRBJ2-1; 12 bases agree with TRBD2. V was clipped by 8 bases and J by 6 bases; unmatched bases: 17. CDR1 SNHLY and CDR2 FYNNEI come from the germline V gene. The CDR3 consists of 18 residues. The CDR3 loop reads CASEEAWLAGGSGNEQFF. Here the CDR3 DNA reads TGTGCCAGCGAGGAAGCATGGCTAGCGGGAGGGTCAGGCAATGAGCAGTTCTTC.